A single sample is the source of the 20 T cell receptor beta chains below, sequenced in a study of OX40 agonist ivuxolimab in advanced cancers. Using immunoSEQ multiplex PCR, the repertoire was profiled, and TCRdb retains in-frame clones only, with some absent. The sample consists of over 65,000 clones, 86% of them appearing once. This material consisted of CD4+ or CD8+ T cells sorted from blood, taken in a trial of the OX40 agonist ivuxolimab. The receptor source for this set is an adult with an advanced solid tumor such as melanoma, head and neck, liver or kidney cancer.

The CDR3 nucleotides are TGTGCCAGTAGTATCGCAGGGCGAAGCTATGGCTACACCTTC. It specifies CASSIAGRSYGYTF. The genes are TRBV19 and TRBJ1-2; D might be TRBD1 (5 bases). V was shortened by 3 bases and J by 4 bases, with 12 bases between the two germline ends. CDR3 length: 14 residues. From germline, CDR1 is LNHDA and CDR2 SQIVND (reference sequence).

This CDR3 reads CASSYTGGNQPQHF. In nucleotides, the CDR3 is TGTGCCAGCTCATATACAGGGGGCAATCAGCCCCAGCATTTT. V usage is TRBV18 and J usage is TRBJ1-5; 7 bases map to TRBD1. This CDR3 contains 14 residues. Germline CDR1 and CDR2: KGHSH and LQKENI. V dropped 5 bases and J dropped 2; count of bases not matched to a gene: 3.

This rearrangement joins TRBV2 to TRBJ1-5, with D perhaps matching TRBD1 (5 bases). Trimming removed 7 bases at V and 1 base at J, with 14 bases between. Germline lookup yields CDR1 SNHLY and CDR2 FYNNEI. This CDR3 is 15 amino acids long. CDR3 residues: CASTLPGPSNQPQHF. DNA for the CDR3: TGTGCCAGCACCCTTCCGGGACCGAGCAATCAGCCCCAGCATTTT.

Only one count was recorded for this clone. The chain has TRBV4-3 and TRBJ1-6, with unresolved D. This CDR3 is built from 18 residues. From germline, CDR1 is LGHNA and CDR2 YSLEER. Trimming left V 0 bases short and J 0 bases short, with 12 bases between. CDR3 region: CASSQDLRGSSYNSPLHF. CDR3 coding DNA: TGCGCCAGCAGCCAAGATCTCAGAGGGAGCTCCTATAATTCACCCCTCCACTTT.

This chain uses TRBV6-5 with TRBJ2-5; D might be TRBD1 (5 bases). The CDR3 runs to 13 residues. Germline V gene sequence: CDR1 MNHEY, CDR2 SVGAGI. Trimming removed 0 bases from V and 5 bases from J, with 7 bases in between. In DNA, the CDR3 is TGTGCCAGCAGTTACTCGGCAGGGGAGACCCAGTACTTC. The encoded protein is CASSYSAGETQYF.

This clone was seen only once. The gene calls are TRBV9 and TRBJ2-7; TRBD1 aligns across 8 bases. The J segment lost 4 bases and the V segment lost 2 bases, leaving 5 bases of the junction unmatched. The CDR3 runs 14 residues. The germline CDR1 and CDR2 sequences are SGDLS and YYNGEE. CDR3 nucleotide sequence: TGTGCCAGCAGCGTGGGCAGGGGGCAGTACGAGCAGTACTTC. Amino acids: CASSVGRGQYEQYF.

This CDR3 is CASSLNSYNEQFF. The DNA for the CDR3 is TGTGCCAGCAGCTTAAACTCCTACAATGAGCAGTTCTTC. The chain has TRBV7-3 and TRBJ2-1; D call uncertain. In germline, CDR1 is SGHTA, CDR2 FQGTGA. Deletions cut 1 base from V and 0 bases from J, with 1 base between. The CDR3 sequence is 13 residues long.

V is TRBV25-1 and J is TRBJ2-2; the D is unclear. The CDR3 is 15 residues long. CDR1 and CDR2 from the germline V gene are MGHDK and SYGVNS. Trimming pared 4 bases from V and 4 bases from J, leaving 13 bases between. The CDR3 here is CASSVLGQITGELFF. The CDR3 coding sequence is TGTGCCAGCAGTGTCCTTGGCCAGATCACCGGGGAGCTGTTTTTT.

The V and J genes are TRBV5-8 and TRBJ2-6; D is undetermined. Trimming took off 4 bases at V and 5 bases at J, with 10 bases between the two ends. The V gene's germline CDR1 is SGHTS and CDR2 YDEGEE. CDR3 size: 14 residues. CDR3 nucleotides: TGTGCCAGCAGCCCGCTGGGAAGGGCCAACGTCCTGACTTTC. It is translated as CASSPLGRANVLTF.

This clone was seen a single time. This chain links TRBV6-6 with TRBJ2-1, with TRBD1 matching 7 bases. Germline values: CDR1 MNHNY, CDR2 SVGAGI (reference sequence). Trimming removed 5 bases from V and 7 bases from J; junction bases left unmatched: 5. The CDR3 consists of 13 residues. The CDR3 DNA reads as TGTGCCAGCAGTCGACAGGGTAGGAATGAGCAGTTCTTC. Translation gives CASSRQGRNEQFF.

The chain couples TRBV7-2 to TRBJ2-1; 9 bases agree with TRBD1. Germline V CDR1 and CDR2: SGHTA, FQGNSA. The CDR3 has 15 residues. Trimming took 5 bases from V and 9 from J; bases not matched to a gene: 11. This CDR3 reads CASSLQGQGLGEQFF. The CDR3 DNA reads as TGTGCCAGCAGCCTTCAGGGACAGGGTCTCGGTGAGCAGTTCTTC.

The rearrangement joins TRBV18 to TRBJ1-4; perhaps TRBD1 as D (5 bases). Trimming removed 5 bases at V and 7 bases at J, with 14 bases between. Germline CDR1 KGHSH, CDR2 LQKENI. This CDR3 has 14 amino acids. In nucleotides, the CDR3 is TGTGCCAGCTCAACCGGGATGGGGGTTGAAAAACTGTTTTTT. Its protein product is CASSTGMGVEKLFF. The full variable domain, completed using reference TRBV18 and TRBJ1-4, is NAGVMQNPRHLVRRRGQEARLRCSPMKGHSHVYWYRQLPEEGLKFMVYLQKENIIDESGMPKERFSAEFPKEGPSILRIQQVVRGDSAAYFCASSTGMGVEKLFFGSGTQLSVL.

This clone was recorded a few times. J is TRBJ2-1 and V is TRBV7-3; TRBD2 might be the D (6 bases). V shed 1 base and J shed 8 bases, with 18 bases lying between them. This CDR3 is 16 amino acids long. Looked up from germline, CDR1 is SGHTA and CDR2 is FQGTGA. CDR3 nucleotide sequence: TGTGCCAGCAGCTTAAGCCCAGCGCCGGGGGTCTATGAGCAGTTCTTC. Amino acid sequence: CASSLSPAPGVYEQFF.

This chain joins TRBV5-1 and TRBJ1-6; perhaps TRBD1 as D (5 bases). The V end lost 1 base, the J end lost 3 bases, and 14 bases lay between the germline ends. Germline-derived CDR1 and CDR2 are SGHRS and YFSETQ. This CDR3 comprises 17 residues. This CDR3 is CASSLSPGRNYNSPLHF. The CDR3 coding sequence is TGCGCCAGCAGCTTGAGTCCAGGGCGGAACTATAATTCACCCCTCCACTTT.

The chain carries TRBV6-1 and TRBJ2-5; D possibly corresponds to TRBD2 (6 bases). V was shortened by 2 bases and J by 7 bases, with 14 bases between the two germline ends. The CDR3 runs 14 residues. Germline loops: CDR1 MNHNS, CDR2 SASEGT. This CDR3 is CASSEIYRAGTQYF. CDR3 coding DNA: TGTGCCAGCAGTGAAATTTATAGAGCGGGGACCCAGTACTTC.

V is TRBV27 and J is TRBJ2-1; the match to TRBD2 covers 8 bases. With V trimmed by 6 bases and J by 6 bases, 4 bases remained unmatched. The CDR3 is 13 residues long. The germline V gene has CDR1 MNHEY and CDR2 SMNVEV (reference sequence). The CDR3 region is CASRVGGANEQFF. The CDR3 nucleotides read TGTGCCAGCAGGGTCGGGGGGGCCAATGAGCAGTTCTTC.

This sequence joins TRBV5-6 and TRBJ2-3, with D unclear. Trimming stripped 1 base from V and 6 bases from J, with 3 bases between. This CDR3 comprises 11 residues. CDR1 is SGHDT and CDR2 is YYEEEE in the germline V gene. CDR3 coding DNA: TGTGCCAGCAGCTTGAGGGATACGCAGTATTTT. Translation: CASSLRDTQYF.

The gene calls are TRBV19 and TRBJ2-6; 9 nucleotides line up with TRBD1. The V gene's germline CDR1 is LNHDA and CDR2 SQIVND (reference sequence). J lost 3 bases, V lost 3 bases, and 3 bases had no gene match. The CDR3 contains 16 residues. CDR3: CASSIRTGVGANVLTF. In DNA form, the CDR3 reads TGTGCCAGTAGTATCCGGACAGGGGTTGGGGCCAACGTCCTGACTTTC.

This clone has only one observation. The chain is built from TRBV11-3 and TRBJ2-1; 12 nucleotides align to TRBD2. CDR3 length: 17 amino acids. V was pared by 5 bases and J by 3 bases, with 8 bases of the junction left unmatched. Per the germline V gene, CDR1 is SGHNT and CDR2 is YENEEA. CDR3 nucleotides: TGTGCCAGCAGCCAGACTAGCGGGGGCCGACTCTACAATGAGCAGTTCTTC. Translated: CASSQTSGGRLYNEQFF.

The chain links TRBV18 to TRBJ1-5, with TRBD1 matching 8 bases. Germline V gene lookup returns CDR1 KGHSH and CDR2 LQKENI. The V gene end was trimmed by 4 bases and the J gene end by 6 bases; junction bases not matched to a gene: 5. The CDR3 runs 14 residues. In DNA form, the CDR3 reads TGTGCCAGCTCACGCCAGGGGGCGAGTCAGCCCCAGCATTTT. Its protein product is CASSRQGASQPQHF.